A selection of T cell receptor beta chains follows, all from one sample in a study of T-cell reconstitution after alpha-beta-depleted transplantation in children. TCRdb itself ran the PCR reads through MiXCR, one entry per CDR3 protein. Of hundreds of thousands of distinct CDR3 sequences detected, about 10% appear once; the ten largest clones hold 10%. Sequencing used PBMCs from the stem cell graft donor, obtained from the stem cell graft. The receptor source for this set is a human donor who donated a stem cell graft to a child with SCID. Both conserved end residues are part of each CDR3. D genes are given only for firm matches. Some rows have no size entry. The others give once, few or many, or a class for an expanded clone.

size,D,J,V,CDR3,DNA
.,.,TRBJ2-2,TRBV27,CASSFRPQNTGELFF,TGTGCCAGCAGTTTTCGTCCGCAGAACACCGGGGAGCTGTTTTTT
few,TRBD1,TRBJ2-2,TRBV7-9,CARRGGGTGELFF,TGTGCAAGAAGAGGGGGCGGGACCGGGGAGCTGTTTTTT
few,TRBD1,TRBJ2-2,TRBV2,CASLGQGGREELFF,TGTGCCAGCTTGGGACAGGGAGGAAGAGAGGAGCTGTTTTTT
.,.,TRBJ2-4,TRBV19,CASRRSGNIQYF,TGTGCCAGTAGAAGGTCCGGAAACATTCAGTACTTC
many,.,TRBJ1-2,TRBV10-3,CAISVGTAAFGYTF,TGTGCCATCAGTGTGGGGACGGCTGCGTTCGGCTACACCTTC
few,.,TRBJ2-1,TRBV20-1,CSGIWGGPYNEQFF,TGCAGTGGAATTTGGGGGGGGCCTTACAATGAGCAGTTCTTC
few,.,TRBJ2-2,TRBV7-2,CANPPEGPGELFF,TGTGCCAACCCCCCCGAGGGTCCCGGGGAGCTGTTTTTT
few,.,TRBJ2-3,TRBV12-5,CASGKASFADTQYF,TGTGCTAGTGGAAAGGCCTCCTTTGCGGATACGCAGTATTTT
.,TRBD1,TRBJ1-5,TRBV12-3/TRBV12-4,CASSRQGIFNQPQHF,TGTGCCAGCAGTAGACAGGGGATTTTCAATCAGCCCCAGCATTTT
few,.,TRBJ1-2,TRBV5-1,CASSLGSTGNYGYTF,TGCGCCAGCAGCTTGGGCTCAACAGGGAACTATGGCTACACCTTC
few,.,TRBJ1-6,TRBV2,CASTGRAATF,TGTGCCAGCACGGGCAGGGCTGCTACTTTT
.,TRBD2,TRBJ2-3,TRBV3-1,CASSQAAGASTDTQYF,TGTGCCAGCAGCCAAGCAGCGGGGGCTAGCACAGATACGCAGTATTTT
few,TRBD1,TRBJ2-7,TRBV9,CASSVGQGSNHEQYF,TGTGCCAGCAGCGTAGGACAGGGTAGTAACCACGAGCAGTACTTC
.,.,TRBJ2-3,TRBV7-7,CASSRGTTTDTQYF,TGTGCTAGCAGCCGCGGGACCACCACAGATACGCAGTATTTT
few,TRBD1,TRBJ2-2,TRBV5-1,CATRQGSLTGELFF,TGCGCCACCCGACAGGGATCTCTCACCGGGGAGCTGTTTTTT
few,TRBD2,TRBJ2-5,TRBV27,CASTPTSGGGGETQYF,TGTGCCAGCACCCCTACTAGCGGGGGTGGGGGGGAGACCCAGTACTTC
.,.,TRBJ1-1,TRBV7-9,CASSRPDRNTEAFF,TGTGCCAGCAGCCGCCCCGACAGGAACACTGAAGCTTTCTTT
few,.,TRBJ2-2,TRBV7-2,CASSPLGRGDTGELFF,TGTGCCAGCAGCCCTTTGGGGAGGGGGGACACCGGGGAGCTGTTTTTT
few,TRBD2,TRBJ2-3,TRBV20-1,CSASLLAGGESSTDTQYF,TGCAGTGCTAGTTTACTAGCGGGGGGGGAATCTAGCACAGATACGCAGTATTTT
.,.,TRBJ1-3,TRBV3-1,CASSQDLGPGNTIYF,TGTGCCAGCAGCCAAGATCTGGGGCCTGGAAACACCATATATTTT
many,.,TRBJ2-5,TRBV7-9,CASSPAGFRETQYF,TGTGCCAGCAGCCCGGCGGGGTTTCGGGAGACCCAGTACTTC
few,.,TRBJ1-6,TRBV20-1,CSARDSRSVNSPLHF,TGCAGTGCTAGAGATTCGAGGTCGGTTAATTCACCCCTCCACTTT
few,TRBD1,TRBJ1-1,TRBV7-8,CASTPGQGATEAFF,TGTGCCAGCACCCCGGGGCAGGGGGCTACTGAAGCTTTCTTT
many,.,TRBJ2-7,TRBV15,CATSGDTATPYEQYF,TGTGCCACCAGCGGGGACACCGCCACACCCTACGAGCAGTACTTC
few,.,TRBJ2-7,TRBV7-8,CASSLSLRGPYEQYF,TGTGCCAGCAGCTTAAGTTTGCGGGGGCCCTACGAGCAGTACTTC
once,.,TRBJ2-7,TRBV12-3/TRBV12-4,CASSGTDGYEQYF,TGTGCCAGCAGTGGGACCGACGGCTACGAGCAGTACTTC
.,.,TRBJ2-3,TRBV7-2,CASSFGAGTDTQYF,TGTGCCAGCAGCTTTGGTGCAGGGACAGATACGCAGTATTTT
.,.,TRBJ2-7,TRBV12-3/TRBV12-4,CASGQGLEQYF,TGTGCCAGCGGTCAGGGTTTGGAGCAGTACTTC
few,.,TRBJ1-4,TRBV12-3/TRBV12-4,CASSPGAASATNEKLFF,TGTGCCAGCAGTCCGGGGGCCGCGAGTGCAACTAATGAAAAACTGTTTTTT
few,TRBD1,TRBJ1-2,TRBV28,CASSLKGQGHYGYTF,TGTGCCAGCAGTCTTAAGGGACAGGGGCACTATGGCTACACCTTC
many,.,TRBJ2-7,TRBV20-1,CSATETTIYEQYF,TGCAGTGCGACAGAGACAACTATCTACGAGCAGTACTTC
.,.,TRBJ2-3,TRBV20-1,CSAVTTRTDTQYF,TGCAGTGCCGTTACTACACGCACAGATACGCAGTATTTT